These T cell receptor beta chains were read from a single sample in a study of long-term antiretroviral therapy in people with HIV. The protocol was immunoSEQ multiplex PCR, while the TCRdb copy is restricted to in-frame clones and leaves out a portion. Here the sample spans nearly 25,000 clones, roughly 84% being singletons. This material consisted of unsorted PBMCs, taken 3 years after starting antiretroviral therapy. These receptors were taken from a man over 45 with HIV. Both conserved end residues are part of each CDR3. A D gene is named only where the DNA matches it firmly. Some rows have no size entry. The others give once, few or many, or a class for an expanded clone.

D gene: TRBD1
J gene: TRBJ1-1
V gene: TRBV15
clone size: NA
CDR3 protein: CATSREVQGDTEAFF
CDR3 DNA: TGTGCCACCAGCAGAGAAGTCCAGGGGGACACTGAAGCTTTCTTT

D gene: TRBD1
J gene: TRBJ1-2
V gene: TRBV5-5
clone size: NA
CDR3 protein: CASSSIQGAEYGYTF
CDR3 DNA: TGTGCCAGCAGCTCGATTCAGGGGGCGGAATATGGCTACACCTTC

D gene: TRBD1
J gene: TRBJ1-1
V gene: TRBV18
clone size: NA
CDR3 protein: CASSQDREDGAFF
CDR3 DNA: TGTGCCAGCTCTCAAGACAGGGAAGATGGAGCTTTCTTT

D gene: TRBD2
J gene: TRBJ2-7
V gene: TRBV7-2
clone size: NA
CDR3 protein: CASSRRVVAGGYNEQYF
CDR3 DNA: TGTGCCAGCAGCAGAAGGGTGGTAGCGGGAGGTTATAACGAGCAGTACTTC

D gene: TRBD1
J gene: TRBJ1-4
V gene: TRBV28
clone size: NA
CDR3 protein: CASSATGQGAEKLFF
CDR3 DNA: TGTGCCAGCAGTGCTACGGGACAGGGGGCTGAAAAACTGTTTTTT

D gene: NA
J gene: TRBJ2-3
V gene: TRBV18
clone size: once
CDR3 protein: CASSRVQRDADTQYF
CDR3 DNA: TGTGCCAGCTCACGGGTACAGCGTGACGCAGATACGCAGTATTTT

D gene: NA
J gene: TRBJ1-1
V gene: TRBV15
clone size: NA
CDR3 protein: CATVLFRGELYTEAFF
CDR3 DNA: TGTGCCACAGTACTCTTTAGGGGGGAGTTGTACACTGAAGCTTTCTTT

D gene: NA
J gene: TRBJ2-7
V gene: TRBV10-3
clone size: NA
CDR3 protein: CAISEALLSEQYF
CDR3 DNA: TGTGCCATCAGTGAGGCGTTGTTGAGTGAGCAGTACTTC

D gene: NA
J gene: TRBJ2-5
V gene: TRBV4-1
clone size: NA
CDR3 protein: CASSQDGWGEQETQYF
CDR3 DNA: TGCGCCAGCAGCCAAGATGGGTGGGGAGAGCAAGAGACCCAGTACTTC

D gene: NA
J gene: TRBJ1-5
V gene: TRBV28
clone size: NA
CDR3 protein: CASSSTRRGWNQPQHF
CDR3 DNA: TGTGCCAGCAGTTCCACGAGGAGGGGTTGGAATCAGCCCCAGCATTTT

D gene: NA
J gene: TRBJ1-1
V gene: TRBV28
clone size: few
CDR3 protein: CASTLSTNTEAFF
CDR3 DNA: TGTGCCAGCACCCTCTCCACCAACACTGAAGCTTTCTTT

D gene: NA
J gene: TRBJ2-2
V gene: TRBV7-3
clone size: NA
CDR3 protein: CASSLDRNTGELFF
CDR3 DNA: TGTGCCAGCAGCTTAGATCGGAACACCGGGGAGCTGTTTTTT

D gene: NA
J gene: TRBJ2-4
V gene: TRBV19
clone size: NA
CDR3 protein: CASSIGSEGWAKNIQYF
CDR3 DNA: TGTGCCAGTAGTATAGGGTCGGAGGGCTGGGCCAAAAACATTCAGTACTTC

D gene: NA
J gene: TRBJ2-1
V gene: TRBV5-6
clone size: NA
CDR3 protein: CASSLSAGRSYNEQFF
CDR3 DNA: TGTGCCAGCAGCTTGTCGGCGGGACGCTCCTACAATGAGCAGTTCTTC

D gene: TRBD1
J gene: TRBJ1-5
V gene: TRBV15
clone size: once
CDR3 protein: CATSRDRGLGQPQHF
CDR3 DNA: TGTGCCACCAGCAGAGACAGGGGGCTGGGTCAGCCCCAGCATTTT

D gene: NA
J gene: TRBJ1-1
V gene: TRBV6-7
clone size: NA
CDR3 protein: CASSYNRGVVFF
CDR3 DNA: TGTGCCAGCAGTTACAACCGGGGTGTTGTTTTCTTT

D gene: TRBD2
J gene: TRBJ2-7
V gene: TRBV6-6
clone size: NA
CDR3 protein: CASSWGGLGQYYEQYF
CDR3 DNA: TGTGCCAGCAGCTGGGGAGGGTTGGGGCAGTACTACGAGCAGTACTTC

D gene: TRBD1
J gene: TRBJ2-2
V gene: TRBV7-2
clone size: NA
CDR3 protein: CARGGQGNTGELFF
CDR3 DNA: TGTGCCAGAGGGGGACAGGGGAACACCGGGGAGCTGTTTTTT

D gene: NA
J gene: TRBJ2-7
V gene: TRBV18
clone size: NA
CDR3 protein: CASSPVSQGSEQYF
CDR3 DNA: TGTGCCAGCTCACCAGTCTCTCAGGGCAGCGAGCAGTACTTC

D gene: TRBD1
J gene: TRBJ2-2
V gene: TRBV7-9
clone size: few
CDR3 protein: CASSSSGTGGRGELFF
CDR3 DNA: TGTGCCAGCAGCTCCTCCGGGACAGGGGGCAGAGGGGAGCTGTTTTTT

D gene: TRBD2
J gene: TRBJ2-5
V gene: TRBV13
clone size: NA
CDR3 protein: CASSGGREAGETQYF
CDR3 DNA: TGTGCCAGCAGTGGTGGGCGGGAGGCCGGGGAGACCCAGTACTTC

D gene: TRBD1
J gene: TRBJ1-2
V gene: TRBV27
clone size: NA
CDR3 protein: CASSRDSFNYGYTF
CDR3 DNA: TGTGCCAGCAGCAGGGACAGCTTCAACTATGGCTACACCTTC

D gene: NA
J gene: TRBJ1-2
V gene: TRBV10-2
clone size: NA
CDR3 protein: CASSESRGRDGYTF
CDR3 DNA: TGCGCCAGCAGTGAGTCTCGAGGGAGAGATGGCTACACCTTC

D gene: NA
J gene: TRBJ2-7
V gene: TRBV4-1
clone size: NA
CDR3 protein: CASSQVFGPYEQYF
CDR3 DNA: TGCGCCAGCAGCCAAGTTTTTGGACCCTACGAGCAGTACTTC

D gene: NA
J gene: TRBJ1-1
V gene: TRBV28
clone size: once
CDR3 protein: CASTDTNTEAFF
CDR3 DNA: TGTGCCAGCACTGACACGAACACTGAAGCTTTCTTT

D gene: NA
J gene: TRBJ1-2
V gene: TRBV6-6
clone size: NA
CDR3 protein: CASRFRDHVVF
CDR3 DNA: TGTGCCAGCAGGTTCCGGGACCACGTCGTCTTC

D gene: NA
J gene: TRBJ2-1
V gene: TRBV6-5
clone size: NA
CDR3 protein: CASSPLGVSYNEQFF
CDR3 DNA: TGTGCCAGCAGTCCATTAGGGGTCTCCTACAATGAGCAGTTCTTC

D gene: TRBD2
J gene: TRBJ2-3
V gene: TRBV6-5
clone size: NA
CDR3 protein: CASSYSGRGTTDTQYF
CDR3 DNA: TGTGCCAGCAGTTACTCGGGGCGGGGGACCACAGATACGCAGTATTTT

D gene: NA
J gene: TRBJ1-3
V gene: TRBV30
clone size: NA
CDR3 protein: CAWRWAPSGNTIYF
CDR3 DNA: TGTGCCTGGAGATGGGCCCCCTCTGGAAACACCATATATTTT

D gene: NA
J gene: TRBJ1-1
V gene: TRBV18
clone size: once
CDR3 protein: CASSPLGMNTEAFF
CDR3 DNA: TGTGCCAGCTCACCATTGGGGATGAACACTGAAGCTTTCTTT

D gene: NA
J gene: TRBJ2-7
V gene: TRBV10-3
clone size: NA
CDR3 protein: CAISESTSEQYF
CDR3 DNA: TGTGCCATCAGTGAGTCGACGAGCGAGCAGTACTTC

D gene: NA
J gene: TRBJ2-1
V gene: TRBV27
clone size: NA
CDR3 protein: CAIRRANSYNEQFF
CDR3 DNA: TGTGCCATTCGCAGGGCCAACTCCTACAATGAGCAGTTCTTC

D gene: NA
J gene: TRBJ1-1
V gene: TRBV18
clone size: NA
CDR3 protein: CASSLTRGGVNTEAFF
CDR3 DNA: TGTGCCAGCTCACTAACAAGGGGAGGGGTGAACACTGAAGCTTTCTTT

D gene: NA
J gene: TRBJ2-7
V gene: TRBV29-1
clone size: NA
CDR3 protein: CSVGGGRYYEQYF
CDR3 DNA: TGCAGCGTTGGTGGGGGCAGATACTACGAGCAGTACTTC

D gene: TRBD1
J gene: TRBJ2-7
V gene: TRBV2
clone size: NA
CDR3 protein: CASSAGGEQYF
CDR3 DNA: TGTGCCAGCAGTGCAGGGGGTGAGCAGTACTTC

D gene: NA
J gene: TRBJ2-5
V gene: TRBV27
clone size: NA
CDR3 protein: CASSLSTGRAFIETQYF
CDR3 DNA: TGTGCCAGCAGTTTATCGACAGGGAGGGCATTCATTGAGACCCAGTACTTC

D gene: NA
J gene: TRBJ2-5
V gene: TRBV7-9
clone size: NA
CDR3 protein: CASSPGQLQETQYF
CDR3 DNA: TGTGCCAGCAGCCCCGGTCAACTCCAAGAGACCCAGTACTTC

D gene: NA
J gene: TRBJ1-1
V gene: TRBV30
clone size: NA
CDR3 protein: CAWSQGWTEAFF
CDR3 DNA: TGTGCCTGGAGTCAGGGTTGGACTGAAGCTTTCTTT

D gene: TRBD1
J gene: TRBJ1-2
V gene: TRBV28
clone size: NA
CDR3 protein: CASSTTGGDGYTF
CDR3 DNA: TGTGCCAGCAGTACGACAGGGGGCGATGGCTACACCTTC